The rows below give T cell receptor beta chains drawn from one sample of a study of blood T cell repertoires in COVID-19. Sequenced by immunoSEQ multiplex PCR; TCRdb stores in-frame clones only, minus some. This sample has approximately 210,000 clones, with about 83% found just once. The sequencing input was peripheral blood. The receptors here all came from a woman between 40 and 55 years old with active or convalescent COVID-19. Both conserved end residues are part of each CDR3. D genes are given only for firm matches.

cdr3_aa,cdr3_nt,d_call,j_call,v_call
CASSYRQPNQPQHF,TGTGCCAGCAGTTATCGACAGCCGAATCAGCCCCAGCATTTT,-,TRBJ1-5,TRBV6-2/TRBV6-3
CASSPDRGEGSGYTF,TGCGCCAGCAGCCCCGACAGGGGCGAGGGTTCCGGCTACACCTTC,TRBD1,TRBJ1-2,TRBV5-1
CASSEPLTRGSGELFF,TGCGCCAGCAGTGAGCCCTTGACCAGGGGGTCCGGGGAGCTGTTTTTT,TRBD1,TRBJ2-2,TRBV10-2
CARNVDRGPAEAFF,TGTGCCAGGAACGTGGACAGGGGGCCCGCTGAAGCTTTCTTT,TRBD1,TRBJ1-1,TRBV2
CASSDTSTDTQYF,TGTGCCAGCAGCGATACTAGCACAGATACGCAGTATTTT,-,TRBJ2-3,TRBV12-3/TRBV12-4
CASNQGQNTDTQYF,TGCGCCAGCAACCAGGGACAGAACACAGATACGCAGTATTTT,TRBD1,TRBJ2-3,TRBV5-1
CASSFPSGKMDTQYF,TGTGCCAGCAGCTTTCCTAGCGGGAAAATGGATACGCAGTATTTT,TRBD2,TRBJ2-3,TRBV5-4
CASSILPGQPQHF,TGTGCCAGTAGTATCCTCCCCGGTCAGCCCCAGCATTTT,-,TRBJ1-5,TRBV19
CASSFSSYEQYF,TGTGCCAGCAGCTTCAGTTCCTACGAGCAGTACTTC,-,TRBJ2-7,TRBV7-9
CASSLGIDGELFF,TGTGCCAGCAGCTTAGGAATAGACGGGGAGCTGTTTTTT,-,TRBJ2-2,TRBV11-2